One and the same sample provided the 4 T cell receptor beta chains below, sequenced in a study of response to subunit inactivated influenza vaccine. MiXCR, applied by TCRdb to the RT-PCR reads, yields one record per CDR3 protein. The sample includes 450,000 to 700,000 distinct CDR3 sequences, 13% to 15% seen only once; the top ten take roughly 11%. The sample in question was PBMCs from blood, obtained 11 to 12 days after vaccination. All receptors derive from a man aged 50 to 59 who received an inactivated influenza vaccine.

This clonotype has just a few counts. V is TRBV10-3 and J is TRBJ2-1; 14 bases are shared with TRBD2. The V segment lost 6 bases and the J segment 1 base; nucleotides outside the gene matches: 11. The CDR3 covers 19 residues. From germline, CDR1 is ENHRY and CDR2 SYGVKD. CDR3 bases: TGTGCCATCAGGACCCCGGGGACTAGCGGGAGTCTATCCTACAATGAGCAGTTCTTC. It translates to CAIRTPGTSGSLSYNEQFF.

This clonotype came up a few times. The CDR3 coding sequence is TGTGCCAGCAGCTTAGCGGAGCCGGGACTCACCGGGGAGCTGTTTTTT. Its translation: CASSLAEPGLTGELFF. The gene calls are TRBV7-8 and TRBJ2-2; the D gene is possibly TRBD2 (6 bases). V lost 0 bases to trimming and J lost 4 bases, with 12 bases between them. The CDR3 is 16 amino acids. Germline loops: CDR1 SGHVS, CDR2 FQNEAQ.

This clonotype came up a few times. The V and J genes are TRBV9 and TRBJ2-5, with 10 bases aligning to TRBD2. The CDR3 extends over 15 amino acids. The V gene's germline CDR1 is SGDLS and CDR2 YYNGEE. J lost 5 bases, V lost 6 bases, and 10 bases had no gene match. CDR3 protein: CASTRLAGAGETQYF. The CDR3 DNA follows: TGTGCCAGCACCCGGCTAGCGGGAGCGGGTGAGACCCAGTACTTC. Combining the CDR3 with reference TRBV9 and TRBJ2-5 gives the whole variable domain DSGVTQTPKHLITATGQRVTLRCSPRSGDLSVYWYQQSLDQGLQFLIQYYNGEERAKGNILERFSAQQFPDLHSELNLSSLELGDSALYFCASTRLAGAGETQYFGPGTRLLVL.

The chain uses TRBV25-1 and TRBJ1-5, with unresolved D. The CDR3 is 14 residues long. Between the trimmed V and J ends, which lost 3 bases and 4 bases, there was a span of 10 bases. In germline, CDR1 is MGHDK, CDR2 SYGVNS. The CDR3 coding sequence is TGTGCCAGCAGTGACCCTAAACAAAATCAGCCCCAGCATTTT. This encodes CASSDPKQNQPQHF. Full variable domain (missing parts from reference TRBV25-1 and TRBJ1-5): EADIYQTPRYLVIGTGKKITLECSQTMGHDKMYWYQQDPGMELHLIHYSYGVNSTEKGDLSSESTVSRIRTEHFPLTLESARPSHTSQYLCASSDPKQNQPQHFGDGTRLSIL.